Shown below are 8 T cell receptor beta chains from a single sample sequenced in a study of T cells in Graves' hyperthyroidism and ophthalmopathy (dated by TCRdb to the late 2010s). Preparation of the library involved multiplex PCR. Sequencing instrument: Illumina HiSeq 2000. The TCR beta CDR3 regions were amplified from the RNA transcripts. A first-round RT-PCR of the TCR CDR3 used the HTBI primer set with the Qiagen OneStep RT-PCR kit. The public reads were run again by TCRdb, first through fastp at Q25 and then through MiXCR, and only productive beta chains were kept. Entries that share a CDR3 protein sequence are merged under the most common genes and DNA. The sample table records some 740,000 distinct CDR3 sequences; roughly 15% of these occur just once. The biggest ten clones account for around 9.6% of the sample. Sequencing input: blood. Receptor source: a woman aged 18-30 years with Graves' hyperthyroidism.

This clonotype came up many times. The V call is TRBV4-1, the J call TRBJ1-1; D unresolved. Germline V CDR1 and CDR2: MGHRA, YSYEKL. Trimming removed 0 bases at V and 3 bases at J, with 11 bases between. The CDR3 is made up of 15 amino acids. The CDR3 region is CASSQDRSVDTEAFF. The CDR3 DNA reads TGCGCCAGCAGCCAAGATCGGAGCGTTGACACTGAAGCTTTCTTT.

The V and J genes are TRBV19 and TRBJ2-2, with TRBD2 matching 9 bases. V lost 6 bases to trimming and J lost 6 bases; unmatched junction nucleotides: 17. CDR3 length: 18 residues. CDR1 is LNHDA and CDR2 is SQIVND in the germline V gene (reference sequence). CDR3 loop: CASSTLAGGQFKAGELFF. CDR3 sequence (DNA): TGTGCCAGTAGCACCTTGGCGGGAGGGCAGTTTAAGGCCGGGGAGCTGTTTTTT. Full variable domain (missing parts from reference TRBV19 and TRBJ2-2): DGGITQSPKYLFRKEGQNVTLSCEQNLNHDAMYWYRQDPGQGLRLIYYSQIVNDFQKGDIAEGYSVSREKKESFPLTVTSAQKNPTAFYLCASSTLAGGQFKAGELFFGEGSRLTVL.

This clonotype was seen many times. The CDR3: CASSGRTDTQYF. CDR3 sequence (DNA): TGCGCCAGCAGCGGGCGGACAGATACGCAGTATTTT. V gene TRBV5-1 combines with J gene TRBJ2-3, with D unclear. V was clipped by 4 bases and J by 3 bases, with 6 bases between them. CDR1 and CDR2 (germline): SGHRS, YFSETQ. This CDR3 is built from 12 residues. The full variable domain, in which reference TRBV5-1 and TRBJ2-3 provide the parts outside the CDR3, is KAGVTQTPRYLIKTRGQQVTLSCSPISGHRSVSWYQQTPGQGLQFLFEYFSETQRNKGNFPGRFSGRQFSNSRSEMNVSTLELGDSALYLCASSGRTDTQYFGPGTRLTVL.

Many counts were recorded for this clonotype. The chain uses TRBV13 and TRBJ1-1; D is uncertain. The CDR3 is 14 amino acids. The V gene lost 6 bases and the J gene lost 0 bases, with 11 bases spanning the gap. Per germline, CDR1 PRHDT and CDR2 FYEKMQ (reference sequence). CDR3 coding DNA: TGTGCCAGCAGACCGGGAAAGTTGAACACTGAAGCTTTCTTT. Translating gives CASRPGKLNTEAFF.

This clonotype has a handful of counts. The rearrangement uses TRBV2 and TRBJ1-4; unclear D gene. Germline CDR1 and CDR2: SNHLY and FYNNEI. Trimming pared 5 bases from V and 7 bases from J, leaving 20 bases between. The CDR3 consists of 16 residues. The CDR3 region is CASSSSPLRRVEKLFF. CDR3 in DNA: TGTGCCAGCAGTTCATCCCCTCTCCGGAGGGTTGAAAAACTGTTTTTT.

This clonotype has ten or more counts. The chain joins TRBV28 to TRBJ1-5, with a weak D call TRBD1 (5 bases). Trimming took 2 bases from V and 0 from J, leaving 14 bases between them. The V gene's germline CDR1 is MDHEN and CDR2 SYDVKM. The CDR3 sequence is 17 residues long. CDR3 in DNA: TGTGCCAGCAGTTTAGATATAGGGGATGATAGCAATCAGCCCCAGCATTTT. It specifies CASSLDIGDDSNQPQHF.

The DNA of the CDR3 is TGTGCCAGTAGTATCAATGGCGGGACAGAATTAAATCAGCCCCAGCATTTT. Residues: CASSINGGTELNQPQHF. This chain links TRBV19 with TRBJ1-5, with TRBD1 matching 7 bases. Germline CDR1 and CDR2: LNHDA and SQIVND (reference sequence). This CDR3 is 17 amino acids long. V lost 3 bases, J lost 4 bases, and 12 bases stayed unmatched. Full variable domain (remainder filled in from reference TRBV19 and TRBJ1-5): DGGITQSPKYLFRKEGQNVTLSCEQNLNHDAMYWYRQDPGQGLRLIYYSQIVNDFQKGDIAEGYSVSREKKESFPLTVTSAQKNPTAFYLCASSINGGTELNQPQHFGDGTRLSIL.

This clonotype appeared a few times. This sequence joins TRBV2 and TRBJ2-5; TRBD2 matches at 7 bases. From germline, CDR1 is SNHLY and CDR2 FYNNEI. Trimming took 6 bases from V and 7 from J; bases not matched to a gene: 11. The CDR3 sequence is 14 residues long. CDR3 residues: CASREPGLVATQYF. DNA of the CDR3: TGTGCCAGCAGAGAACCAGGACTAGTCGCGACCCAGTACTTC.